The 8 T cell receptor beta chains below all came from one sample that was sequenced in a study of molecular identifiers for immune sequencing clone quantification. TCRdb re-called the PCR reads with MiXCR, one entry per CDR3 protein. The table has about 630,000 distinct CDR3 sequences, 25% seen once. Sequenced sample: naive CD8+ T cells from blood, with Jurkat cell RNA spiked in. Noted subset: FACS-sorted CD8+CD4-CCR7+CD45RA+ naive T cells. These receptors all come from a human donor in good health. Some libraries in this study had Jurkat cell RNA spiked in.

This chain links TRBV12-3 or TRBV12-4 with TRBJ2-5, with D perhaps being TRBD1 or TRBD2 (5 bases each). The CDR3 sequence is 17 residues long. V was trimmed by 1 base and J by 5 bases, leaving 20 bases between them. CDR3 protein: CASSLVTGPPLVETQYF. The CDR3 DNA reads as TGTGCCAGCAGTTTAGTGACGGGACCCCCCTTGGTGGAGACCCAGTACTTC.

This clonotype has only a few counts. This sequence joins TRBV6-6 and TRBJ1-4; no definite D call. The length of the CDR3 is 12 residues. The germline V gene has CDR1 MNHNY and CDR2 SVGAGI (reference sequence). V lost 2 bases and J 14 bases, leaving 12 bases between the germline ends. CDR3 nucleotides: TGTGCCAGCAGTTACCTCCGTGACATGCTGTTTTTT. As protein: CASSYLRDMLFF.

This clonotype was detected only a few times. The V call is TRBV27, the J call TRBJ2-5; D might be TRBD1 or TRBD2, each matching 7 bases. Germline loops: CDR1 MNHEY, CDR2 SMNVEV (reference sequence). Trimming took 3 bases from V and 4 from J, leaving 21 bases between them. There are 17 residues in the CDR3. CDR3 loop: CASSFTFQGGGRETQYF. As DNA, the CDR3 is TGTGCCAGCAGTTTCACCTTCCAGGGGGGAGGGCGAGAGACCCAGTACTTC.

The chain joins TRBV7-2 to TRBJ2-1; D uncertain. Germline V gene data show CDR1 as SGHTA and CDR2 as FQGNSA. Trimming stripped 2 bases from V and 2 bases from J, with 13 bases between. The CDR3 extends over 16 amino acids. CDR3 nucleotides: TGTGCCAGCAGCTTATTAACCGCATCGCCCTACAATGAGCAGTTCTTC. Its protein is CASSLLTASPYNEQFF.

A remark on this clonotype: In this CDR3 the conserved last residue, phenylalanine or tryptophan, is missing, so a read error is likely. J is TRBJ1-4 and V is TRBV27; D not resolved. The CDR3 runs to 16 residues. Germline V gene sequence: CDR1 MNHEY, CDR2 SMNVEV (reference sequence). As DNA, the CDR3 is TGTGCCGGCAGTTCTGATCCGAGGGCAACTAATGAAAAACTGTTTCTT. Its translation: CAGSSDPRATNEKLFL.

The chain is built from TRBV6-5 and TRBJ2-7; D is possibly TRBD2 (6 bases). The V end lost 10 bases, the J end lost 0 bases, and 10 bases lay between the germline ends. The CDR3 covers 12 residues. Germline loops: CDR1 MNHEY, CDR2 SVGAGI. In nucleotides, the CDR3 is TGTGCCACCTCGGGGGTCTCCTACGAGCAGTACTTC. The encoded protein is CATSGVSYEQYF.

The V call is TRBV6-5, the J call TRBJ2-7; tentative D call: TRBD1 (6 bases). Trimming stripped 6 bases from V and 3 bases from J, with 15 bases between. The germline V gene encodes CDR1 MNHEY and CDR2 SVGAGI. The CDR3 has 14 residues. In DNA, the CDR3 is TGTGCCAGCAGCCCGGACAGCATGGGCTACGAGCAGTACTTC. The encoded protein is CASSPDSMGYEQYF.

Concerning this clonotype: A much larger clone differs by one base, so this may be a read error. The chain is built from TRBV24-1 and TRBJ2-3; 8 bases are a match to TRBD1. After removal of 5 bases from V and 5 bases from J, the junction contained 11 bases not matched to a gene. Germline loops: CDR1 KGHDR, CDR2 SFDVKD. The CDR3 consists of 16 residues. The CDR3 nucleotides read TGTGCCACCAGTGGTTCCGGACAGGGTATAGGAGATACGCAGTATTTT. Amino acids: CATSGSGQGIGDTQYF.